Below, 10 T cell receptor beta chains from the same sample are listed, as sequenced in a study of blood T cell repertoires in COVID-19. Profiled with immunoSEQ multiplex PCR; TCRdb holds only in-frame clones, not every one. The sample holds 100,000 to 150,000 clones, more than 75% seen once. Specimen: peripheral blood. The receptors derive from a man aged 55 to 70 with COVID-19, enrolled during active disease.

This clone was counted between two and nine times. The V call is TRBV11-2, the J call TRBJ1-2; D gene unclear. From germline, CDR1 is SGHAT and CDR2 FQNNGV. Between the trimmed V and J ends, which lost 0 bases and 4 bases, there was a span of 9 bases. This CDR3 has 14 residues. The CDR3 sequence: CASSLDGGTYGYTF. For the CDR3, the DNA is TGTGCCAGCAGCTTAGATGGTGGCACCTATGGCTACACCTTC.

The rearrangement uses TRBV2 and TRBJ1-3; 7 bases are shared with TRBD1. The germline V gene has CDR1 SNHLY and CDR2 FYNNEI. The CDR3 extends over 14 amino acids. Unmatched junction bases numbered 9, after V lost 9 bases and J lost 4 bases. For the CDR3, the DNA is TGTGCCAGTGGACAGGCGCTGGAAGGAAACACCATATATTTT. It codes for CASGQALEGNTIYF.

By share of the sample, this clone is medium-sized. V is TRBV10-1 and J is TRBJ2-7, with D possibly being TRBD1 (5 bases). V shed 8 bases and J shed 3 bases, with 17 bases lying between them. The germline V gene encodes CDR1 WNHNN and CDR2 SYGVQD (reference sequence). This CDR3 contains 14 residues. DNA of the CDR3: TGCGCCAGCTCCCCTCTGGGCAGGGACTACGAGCAGTACTTC. It yields the protein CASSPLGRDYEQYF.

This clone was detected only a few times. The J gene is TRBJ2-2, the V gene TRBV7-2; D perhaps matches TRBD2 (5 bases). CDR1 and CDR2 (germline): SGHTA, FQGNSA. Deletions cut 1 base from V and 0 bases from J, with 9 bases between. The CDR3 is 16 amino acids. CDR3 loop: CASSLVRVANTGELFF. CDR3 nucleotides: TGTGCCAGCAGCTTAGTGAGGGTCGCGAACACCGGGGAGCTGTTTTTT. Based on the CDR3 plus reference TRBV7-2 and TRBJ2-2, the full variable domain is GAGVSQSPSNKVTEKGKDVELRCDPISGHTALYWYRQSLGQGLEFLIYFQGNSAPDKSGLPSDRFSAERTGGSVSTLTIQRTQQEDSAVYLCASSLVRVANTGELFFGEGSRLTVL.

This clone was seen a single time. This chain connects TRBV27 to TRBJ2-1; 11 bases line up with TRBD2. Trimming took 2 bases from V and 9 from J; bases not matched to a gene: 3. CDR1 is MNHEY and CDR2 is SMNVEV in the germline V gene (reference sequence). CDR3 length: 14 amino acids. CDR3 nucleotides: TGTGCCAGCAGTTTAAAGGGACTAGCGGCTGAGCAGTTCTTC. Amino acid sequence: CASSLKGLAAEQFF.

The chain couples TRBV5-1 to TRBJ1-4; 9 positions match TRBD1. Germline lookup yields CDR1 SGHRS and CDR2 YFSETQ. The CDR3 covers 15 residues. Trimming at V came to 2 bases and at J to 3 bases, leaving 2 bases not matched to a gene. CDR3: CASSLQGASNEKLFF. The CDR3, as DNA: TGCGCCAGCAGCTTACAGGGGGCTTCTAATGAAAAACTGTTTTTT.

This clone was recorded only once. The chain combines TRBV5-4 with TRBJ2-1; 12 bases map to TRBD2. The CDR3 has 15 amino acids. The V gene's germline CDR1 is SGHNT and CDR2 YYREEE (reference sequence). Losses at the gene ends were 4 bases for V and 8 bases for J; bases not matched to a gene: 7. Here the CDR3 reads CASSLGLAGRDEQFF. Written as DNA, the CDR3 is TGTGCCAGCAGCCTCGGACTAGCGGGAAGAGATGAGCAGTTCTTC.

The chain employs TRBV3-1 (or the pseudogene TRBV3-2) and TRBJ1-1; the match to TRBD1 covers 8 bases. The germline V gene has CDR1 LGHDT and CDR2 YNNKEL (reference sequence). After removal of 6 bases from V and 10 bases from J, the junction contained 13 bases not matched to a gene. The CDR3 loop spans 14 amino acids. The CDR3 loop reads CASRQGTGQDSAFF. The DNA of the CDR3 is TGTGCCAGCAGACAGGGGACAGGCCAGGATTCAGCTTTCTTT.

V usage is TRBV5-5 and J usage is TRBJ1-5, with a weak D call TRBD1 (5 bases). This CDR3 has 14 amino acids. V was pared by 2 bases and J by 5 bases, with 11 bases between. Germline CDR1 and CDR2: SGHKS and YYEKEE (reference sequence). CDR3 region: CASSLQELHQPQHF. CDR3 nucleotides: TGTGCCAGCAGCTTACAGGAGCTCCATCAGCCCCAGCATTTT.

This clone was seen once. The J gene is TRBJ1-4, the V gene TRBV5-1; 8 bases line up with TRBD1. The J segment lost 3 bases and the V segment lost 0 bases, leaving 4 bases of the junction unmatched. The CDR3 totals 16 residues. Germline values: CDR1 SGHRS, CDR2 YFSETQ. CDR3 nucleotides: TGCGCCAGCAGCTTGGGACAGGGGCGATCTAATGAAAAACTGTTTTTT. Encoded protein: CASSLGQGRSNEKLFF.